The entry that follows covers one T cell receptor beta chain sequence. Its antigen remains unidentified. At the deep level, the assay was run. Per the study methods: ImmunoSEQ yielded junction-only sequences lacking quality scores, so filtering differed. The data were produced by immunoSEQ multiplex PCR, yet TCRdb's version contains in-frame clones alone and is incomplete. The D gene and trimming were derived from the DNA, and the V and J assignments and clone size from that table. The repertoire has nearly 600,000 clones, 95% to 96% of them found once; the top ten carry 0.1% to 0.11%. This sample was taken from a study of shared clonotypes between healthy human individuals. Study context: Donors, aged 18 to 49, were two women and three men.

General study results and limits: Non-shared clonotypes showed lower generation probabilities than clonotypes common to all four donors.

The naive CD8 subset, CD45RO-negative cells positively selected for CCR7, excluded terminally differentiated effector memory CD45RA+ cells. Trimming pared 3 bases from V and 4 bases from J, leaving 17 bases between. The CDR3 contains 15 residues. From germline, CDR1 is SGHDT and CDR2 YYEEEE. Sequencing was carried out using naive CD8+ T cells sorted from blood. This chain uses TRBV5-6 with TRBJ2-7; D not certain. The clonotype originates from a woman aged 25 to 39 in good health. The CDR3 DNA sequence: TGTGCCAGCAGCTCCGGGTCTTTCGGCTCATACGAGCAGTACTTC. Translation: CASSSGSFGSYEQYF. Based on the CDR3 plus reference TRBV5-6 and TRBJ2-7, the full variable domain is DAGVTQSPTHLIKTRGQQVTLRCSPKSGHDTVSWYQQALGQGPQFIFQYYEEEERQRGNFPDRFSGHQFPNYSSELNVNALLLGDSALYLCASSSGSFGSYEQYFGPGTRLTVT.